This entry concerns a single TCR beta chain. Its antigen is unknown. Base qualities are not at hand, and no much larger clone is one base apart. TCRbeta CDR3 regions were amplified from genomic DNA by means of the immunoSEQ Assay, a bias-controlled multiplex PCR. The original pipeline was this. Within the assay, amplification of reference gene primers was used to estimate how many nucleated cells each sample contained. Sequence reads were collapsed and filtered to measure the absolute abundance of every unique TCRbeta CDR3 rearrangement. For each sample, productive Simpson clonality was calculated by taking the square root of Simpson's diversity index across productive rearrangements. Drawn from immuneACCESS, this table holds only the in-frame rearrangements with V and J called that TCRdb kept. Clones are partly lost; checked studies trace under half to an unresolved V gene and leave the rest unexplained. The DNA gave D and trimming, while V, J and clone size come from that table. The sample table holds under 200,000 clones, of which approximately 84% were seen once. About 7% of the sample rests with the top ten.

In the prospective study, participants were about 18 to 95 years old, resided in fewer than 25 geographic areas of the United States, and were enrolled through a virtual design. To assign participants to cohorts, the prospective study relied on clinical history that participants themselves reported in a screening survey and a study questionnaire. Recovered participants in ImmuneRACE Cohort 3 were defined by two consecutive negative NP/OP PCR tests, clearance by a healthcare professional, or resolution of symptoms. Each participant in the prospective study had whole blood, serum and a nasopharyngeal or oropharyngeal swab collected by mobile phlebotomists. Participants in the prospective study had the option to provide additional blood draws and questionnaires over a 2-month period. Blood samples from the prospective study were shipped frozen or at room temperature prior to DNA extraction. The CDR3, cysteine through phenylalanine, is 15 amino acids long. CDR3 DNA only is kept here, 45 bases in frame from base 1. Unmatched junction bases come to 1, with V trimmed by 2 bases and J by 1 base. The germline V gene yields MNHNS for CDR1 and SASEGT for CDR2.

The data belong to a study of blood T cell repertoires in COVID-19 (dated by TCRdb to 2018 to 2021). At the level of the whole study: The collaborator samples originated in the United States, Italy and Spain and spanned the acute and convalescent phases of COVID-19. Sample metadata almost always included a de-identified subject ID, COVID-19 status, age in years and sex. The samples were drawn from the first 160 participants of the ongoing ImmuneRACE study and from 1,200 or so subjects provided by 6 global collaborators. HLA class I and class II types, where available, came from metadata supplied by the sample provider rather than from assay-based typing. Deeply sampled blood TCRbeta repertoires from subjects exposed to, actively infected with, or recovered from COVID-19 were included in the dataset. The prospective study material was composed of cDNA or gDNA derived from T cells, B-cell-depleted T cells, or PBMCs. The repertoires were made available in a free public database intended to serve as a resource for research on the immune response to SARS-CoV-2.

The paper's findings and limits, for the study overall: The amount of clinical and demographic metadata varied by source and participant and was provided uncurated.

This chain joins TRBV6-1 to TRBJ1-5, with TRBD1 identical over 8 junction bases. This TCR derives from a woman between 45 and 65 years old who had recovered from COVID-19. The sequencing sample was made of PBMCs or T cells enriched from blood (not recorded which). The DNA is TGTGCCAGCAGTGAACAGGGGGCAAGCAATCAGCCCCAGCATTTT. The translation is CASSEQGASNQPQHF.